This T cell receptor beta chain was sequenced in a study of cytomegalovirus exposure and HLA in healthy donors. The wider study: There were about 86 million unique TCRs (from HLA-typed donors) in an early data release. Clustering assigned 81% of the roughly 380 genotyped donors to the Caucasian-associated ancestry cluster. The study, taken as a whole, reports: Altogether, some 170 TCR beta chains were recorded as cytomegalovirus-associated.

This clone was counted between two and nine times. Its antigen is undetermined. These donors counted as nominally healthy when sampled, but unrecorded immune exposures were likely. PCR amplification relied on 60 Vbeta primers (plus 13 Jbeta primers). The data were produced by immunoSEQ multiplex PCR, yet TCRdb's version contains in-frame clones alone and is incomplete. The sample carries roughly 200,000 clones, around four fifths recorded once. This CDR3 region has 18 residues. Germline V gives CDR1 KGHSH, CDR2 LQKENI. V lost 1 base, J lost 1 base, and 10 bases stayed unmatched. The origin of this receptor is a woman aged 55-70 years in good health and CMV-seropositive. Sequencing was performed on PBMCs. This chain connects TRBV18 to TRBJ1-3, with 7 bases identical to TRBD1. The DNA for the CDR3 is TGTGCCAGCTCACCACTCCGGGGACAGCAGGTTTCTGGAAACACCATATATTTT. Amino acids: CASSPLRGQQVSGNTIYF.